These 22 T cell receptor beta chains originate from one sample sequenced in a study of CD8 T cells in ankylosing spondylitis. One entry per CDR3 protein results from TCRdb running MiXCR on the 5' RACE reads. Among about 250,000 distinct CDR3 sequences listed, roughly 32% were seen once. Sequencing was carried out using blood, either unsorted or a sorted T cell fraction (not recorded which). The receptors were sampled from a male donor with ankylosing spondylitis or in good health (not recorded which).

The chain joins TRBV12-3 or TRBV12-4 to TRBJ2-1, with D hard to call. Trimming removed 5 bases from V and 2 bases from J, with 16 bases in between. CDR3 length: 16 amino acids. The chain's CDR3 is CASSTDPLLTYNEQFF. Written as DNA, the CDR3 is TGTGCCAGCAGTACTGACCCTCTACTCACCTACAATGAGCAGTTCTTC.

This clonotype has only a few counts. The CDR3 nucleotides read TGTGCCAGCAGCCCCACGTTGGTAGCCCCCACAGATACGCAGTATTTT. As protein: CASSPTLVAPTDTQYF. The rearrangement uses TRBV3-1 and TRBJ2-3; D call uncertain. There are 16 residues in the CDR3. In germline, CDR1 is LGHDT, CDR2 YNNKEL (reference sequence). V dropped 4 bases and J dropped 2 bases, with 16 bases sitting between them.

This clonotype was observed a single time. CDR3 residues: CASSPGANRNTGELFF. The CDR3 nucleotides read TGTGCCAGCAGCCCAGGGGCTAATAGGAACACCGGGGAGCTGTTTTTT. This chain connects TRBV12-3 or TRBV12-4 to TRBJ2-2, with D possibly matching TRBD1 (6 bases). The CDR3 contains 16 residues. With 6 bases removed from V and 1 base from J, the gap between germline ends came to 15 bases.

V is TRBV4-1 and J is TRBJ2-2, with a tentative D call TRBD2 (5 bases). The ends were cut back, 3 bases at V and 5 bases at J, with 19 bases in the middle. Germline V lookup: CDR1 MGHRA, CDR2 YSYEKL. The CDR3 length is 17 residues. The CDR3 nucleotides are TGCGCCAGCAGCCACCCCGAGGGCCCGTTGGAGACCGGGGAGCTGTTTTTT. Translated: CASSHPEGPLETGELFF.

The table lists this clonotype with a count of one. The CDR3 carries no conserved terminal phenylalanine or tryptophan, so it likely arises from a read error. The chain recombines TRBV5-1 with TRBJ1-1, with a tentative D call TRBD1 (6 bases). The CDR3 totals 14 residues. Trimming cost V 1 base and J 1 base, with 8 bases left between them. CDR1 SGHRS and CDR2 YFSETQ come from the germline V gene. As DNA, the CDR3 is TGCGCCAGCAGCTTGCAGGGGTGGAACACTGAAGCTTTCTTG. Amino acids: CASSLQGWNTEAFL.

The chain carries TRBV15 and TRBJ2-4; 10 bases fit TRBD2. V lost 0 bases and J lost 3; bases outside the gene matches: 5. CDR1 is LNHNV and CDR2 is YYDKDF in the germline V gene (reference sequence). The length of the CDR3 is 17 residues. The CDR3 DNA follows: TGTGCCACCAGCAGAGAAGACGGGACTAGCGTCAAAAACATTCAGTACTTC. Translated: CATSREDGTSVKNIQYF.

The rearrangement uses TRBV7-9 and TRBJ2-7; D is perhaps TRBD2 (5 bases). The germline gives CDR1 SEHNR, CDR2 FQNEAQ (reference sequence). Trimming took off 0 bases at V and 2 bases at J, with 17 bases between the two ends. The CDR3 runs to 17 residues. This CDR3 reads CASSLARGLQSPYEQYF. DNA for the CDR3: TGTGCCAGCAGCTTAGCGAGAGGACTTCAAAGCCCCTACGAGCAGTACTTC.

This clonotype appeared a few times. The chain recombines TRBV7-8 with TRBJ2-1, with 8 nucleotides matching TRBD2. Germline V gives CDR1 SGHVS, CDR2 FQNEAQ. The CDR3 loop spans 13 amino acids. J was trimmed by 6 bases and V by 4 bases; bases with no gene match: 2. CDR3: CASSSGTSNEQFF. The CDR3 nucleotides read TGTGCCAGCAGCTCCGGGACTAGCAATGAGCAGTTCTTC. The full variable domain, rest sourced from reference TRBV7-8 and TRBJ2-1, is GAGVSQSPRYKVAKRGQDVALRCDPISGHVSLFWYQQALGQGPEFLTYFQNEAQLDKSGLPSDRFFAERPEGSVSTLKIQRTQQEDSAVYLCASSSGTSNEQFFGPGTRLTVL.

The rearrangement joins TRBV5-1 to TRBJ2-7; 7 nucleotides align to TRBD1. Germline CDR1 reads SGHRS; CDR2 reads YFSETQ. Trimming cost V 3 bases and J 0 bases; bases outside gene matches: 3. The CDR3 is 14 residues long. The CDR3 nucleotides read TGCGCCAGCAGCTGGGACAGTCCCTCCTACGAGCAGTACTTC. It yields the protein CASSWDSPSYEQYF. Full variable domain (outside the CDR3, taken from reference TRBV5-1 and TRBJ2-7): KAGVTQTPRYLIKTRGQQVTLSCSPISGHRSVSWYQQTPGQGLQFLFEYFSETQRNKGNFPGRFSGRQFSNSRSEMNVSTLELGDSALYLCASSWDSPSYEQYFGPGTRLTVT.

This sequence joins TRBV3-1 and TRBJ2-5; D gene uncertain. The V and J ends lost 7 bases and 5 bases respectively, with 14 bases between them. The germline gives CDR1 LGHDT, CDR2 YNNKEL (reference sequence). The CDR3 consists of 13 residues. CDR3 region: CASMTTGGETQYF. DNA for the CDR3: TGTGCCAGCATGACGACCGGTGGGGAGACCCAGTACTTC.

The chain combines TRBV20-1 with TRBJ2-7; 9 nucleotides line up with TRBD1. The V gene end was trimmed by 4 bases and the J gene end by 6 bases; junction bases not matched to a gene: 10. The CDR3 sequence is 14 residues long. Germline CDR1 reads DFQATT; CDR2 reads SNEGSKA (reference sequence). This chain's CDR3 is CSAIYGTGTTEQYF. CDR3 DNA: TGCAGTGCTATCTACGGGACAGGGACGACCGAGCAGTACTTC.

The rearrangement joins TRBV4-2 to TRBJ2-2; D is possibly TRBD1 or TRBD2 (5 bases each). CDR3 length equals 13 residues. Germline V gene sequence: CDR1 LGHNA, CDR2 YNFKEQ. Trimming removed 3 bases at V and 6 bases at J, with 8 bases between. CDR3 nucleotides: TGTGCCAGCAGCCAGTTGGGGGCCGGGGAGCTGTTTTTT. Protein: CASSQLGAGELFF.

This chain joins TRBV6-2 or TRBV6-3 and TRBJ2-1; 9 nucleotides line up with TRBD2. J lost 4 bases, V lost 7 bases, and 14 bases had no gene match. The CDR3 has 17 amino acids. CDR1 MNHEY and CDR2 SVGEGT come from the germline V gene. CDR3 sequence: CASTTTAGTSLYNEQFF. In DNA, the CDR3 is TGTGCCAGCACTACCACAGCCGGGACTAGCTTATACAATGAGCAGTTCTTC.

The chain carries TRBV5-1 and TRBJ2-3, with 7 nucleotides matching TRBD1. Germline V CDR1 and CDR2: SGHRS, YFSETQ. V lost 3 bases to trimming and J lost 3 bases; unmatched junction nucleotides: 10. This CDR3 contains 16 residues. The CDR3 loop is CASSSTRTGSTDTQYF. CDR3 bases: TGCGCCAGCAGCTCAACGAGGACAGGTTCAACAGATACGCAGTATTTT. Full variable domain (rest looked up from reference TRBV5-1 and TRBJ2-3): KAGVTQTPRYLIKTRGQQVTLSCSPISGHRSVSWYQQTPGQGLQFLFEYFSETQRNKGNFPGRFSGRQFSNSRSEMNVSTLELGDSALYLCASSSTRTGSTDTQYFGPGTRLTVL.

The rearrangement joins TRBV4-2 to TRBJ2-7; the D call may be TRBD1 or TRBD2 (5 bases each). The CDR3 length is 14 residues. Germline V gene data show CDR1 as LGHNA and CDR2 as YNFKEQ. Trimming removed 3 bases from V and 4 bases from J, with 13 bases in between. The CDR3 sequence: CASSHGADDYEQYF. Written as DNA, the CDR3 is TGTGCCAGCAGCCACGGGGCGGATGATTACGAGCAGTACTTC.

The rearrangement joins TRBV15 to TRBJ2-5; D ambiguous. In germline, CDR1 is LNHNV, CDR2 YYDKDF (reference sequence). V dropped 1 base and J dropped 3 bases, with 6 bases sitting between them. The CDR3 consists of 13 residues. CDR3: CATSRGTEETQYF. In DNA form, the CDR3 reads TGTGCCACCAGCAGAGGGACGGAAGAGACCCAGTACTTC.

V gene TRBV7-3 combines with J gene TRBJ1-5, with 9 bases lining up with TRBD1. The V gene end was trimmed by 1 base and the J gene end by 8 bases; junction bases not matched to a gene: 3. Germline loops: CDR1 SGHTA, CDR2 FQGTGA. The CDR3 runs to 14 residues. CDR3 nucleotides: TGTGCCAGCAGCTTAAGGGACAGGGCTAAGCCCCAGCATTTT. This codes for CASSLRDRAKPQHF.

The chain is built from TRBV5-4 and TRBJ2-3; D might be TRBD2 (6 bases). The CDR3 covers 14 residues. CDR1 SGHNT and CDR2 YYREEE come from the germline V gene (reference sequence). V was cut by 2 bases and J by 2 bases, with 9 bases left in between. This chain's CDR3 is CASSFAGTTDTQYF. CDR3 bases: TGTGCCAGCAGCTTTGCGGGGACCACAGATACGCAGTATTTT.

This CDR3 is CASTRDSLTGELFF. The CDR3, as DNA: TGTGCCAGCACTCGGGACAGCCTCACCGGGGAGCTGTTTTTT. The chain couples TRBV6-1 to TRBJ2-2; TRBD1 matches at 7 bases. The CDR3 runs to 14 residues. Per the germline V gene, CDR1 is MNHNS and CDR2 is SASEGT. With V trimmed by 7 bases and J by 4 bases, 6 bases remained unmatched.

The V gene is TRBV5-1, the J gene TRBJ2-3, with a tentative D call TRBD2 (6 bases). There are 14 residues in the CDR3. Trimming left V 4 bases short and J 4 bases short, with 13 bases between. In germline, CDR1 is SGHRS, CDR2 YFSETQ. CDR3 in amino acids: CASSPRLVADTQYF. The CDR3 nucleotides are TGCGCCAGCAGCCCAAGACTAGTGGCAGATACGCAGTATTTT.

This clonotype was found a few times. The chain uses TRBV5-5 and TRBJ2-3; a weak D match, TRBD2 (6 bases). V was pared by 5 bases and J by 2 bases, with 18 bases between. This CDR3 is built from 16 residues. Germline CDR1 and CDR2: SGHKS and YYEKEE (reference sequence). The CDR3 nucleotides are TGTGCCAGCAGTCTATACCGGGACTCGACCACAGATACGCAGTATTTT. This translates into CASSLYRDSTTDTQYF.

This clonotype was counted only a few times. The CDR3 nucleotides read TGCAGTGCGGGAACGGACAGGCCGACCTCCTACGAGCAGTACTTC. Protein sequence: CSAGTDRPTSYEQYF. The rearrangement joins TRBV20-1 to TRBJ2-7; 7 bases line up with TRBD1. This CDR3 region has 15 residues. Trimming at V came to 6 bases and at J to 0 bases, leaving 11 bases not matched to a gene. Germline V gene lookup returns CDR1 DFQATT and CDR2 SNEGSKA (reference sequence).